This T cell receptor (beta chain) was captured by sequencing in a study of cytomegalovirus exposure and HLA in healthy donors. Notes on this clone: The antigen is undetermined.

Researchers ran the PCR with 60 Vbeta and 13 Jbeta primers. Sequencing was performed with immunoSEQ multiplex PCR; in TCRdb, only in-frame clones are kept and a portion is missing. The sample has around 150,000 clones, and its top ten clones hold roughly 2.5%. Notes on the study in general: Donors belonging to an Asian-associated ancestry cluster reportedly showed fewer N-insertions in productive TCRs than the 666-donor mean, according to what a later analysis found.

Sequenced: PBMCs. This receptor was identified in a man between 40 and 49 years old in good health and CMV-seronegative.

The CDR3: CASGRDRVTDTQYF. DNA for the CDR3: TGTGCCAGCGGCCGGGACAGGGTCACAGATACGCAGTATTTT. The chain carries TRBV18 and TRBJ2-3, with 9 positions matching TRBD1. J lost 2 bases, V lost 8 bases, and 5 bases had no gene match. Germline assignment: CDR1 KGHSH and CDR2 LQKENI. The CDR3 is 14 amino acids.